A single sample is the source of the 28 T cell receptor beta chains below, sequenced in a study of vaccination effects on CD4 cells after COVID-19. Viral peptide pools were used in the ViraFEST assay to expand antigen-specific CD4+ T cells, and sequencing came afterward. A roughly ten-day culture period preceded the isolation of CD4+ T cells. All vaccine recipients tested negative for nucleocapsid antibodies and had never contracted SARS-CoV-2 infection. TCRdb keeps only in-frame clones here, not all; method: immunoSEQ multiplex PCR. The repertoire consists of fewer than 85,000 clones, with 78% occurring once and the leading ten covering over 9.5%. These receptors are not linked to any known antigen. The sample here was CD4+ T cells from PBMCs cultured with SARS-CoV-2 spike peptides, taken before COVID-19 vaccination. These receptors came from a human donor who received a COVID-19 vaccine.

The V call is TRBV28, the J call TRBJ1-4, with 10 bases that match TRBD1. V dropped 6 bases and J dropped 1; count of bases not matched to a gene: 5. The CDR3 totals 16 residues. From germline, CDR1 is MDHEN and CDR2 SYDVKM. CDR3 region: CASRRDRGITNEKLFF. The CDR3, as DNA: TGTGCCAGCAGAAGGGACAGGGGAATAACTAATGAAAAACTGTTTTTT.

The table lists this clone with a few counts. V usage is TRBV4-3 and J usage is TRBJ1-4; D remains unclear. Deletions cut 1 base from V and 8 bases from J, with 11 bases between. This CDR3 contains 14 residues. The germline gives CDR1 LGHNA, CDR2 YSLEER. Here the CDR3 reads CASSQGNSREKLFF. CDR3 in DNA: TGCGCCAGCAGCCAAGGAAACTCGAGAGAAAAACTGTTTTTT.

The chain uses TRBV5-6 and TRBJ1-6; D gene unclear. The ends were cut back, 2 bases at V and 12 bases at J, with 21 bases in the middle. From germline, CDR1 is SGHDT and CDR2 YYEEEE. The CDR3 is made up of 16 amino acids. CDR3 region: CASSLLVRFYEEPLHF. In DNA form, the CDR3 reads TGTGCCAGCAGCTTACTAGTGCGGTTTTACGAGGAACCCCTCCACTTT.

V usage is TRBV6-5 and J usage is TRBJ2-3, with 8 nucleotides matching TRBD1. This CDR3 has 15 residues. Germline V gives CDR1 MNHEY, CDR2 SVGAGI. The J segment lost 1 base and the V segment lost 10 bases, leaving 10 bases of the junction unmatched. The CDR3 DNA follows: TGTGCCACTCGGGGGACAGGCCGACGCACAGATACGCAGTATTTT. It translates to CATRGTGRRTDTQYF.

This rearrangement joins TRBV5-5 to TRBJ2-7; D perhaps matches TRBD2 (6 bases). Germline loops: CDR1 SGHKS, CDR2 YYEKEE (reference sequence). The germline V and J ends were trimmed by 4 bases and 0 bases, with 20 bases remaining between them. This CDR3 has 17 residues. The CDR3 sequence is CASSLAKMGGSSYEQYV. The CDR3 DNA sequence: TGTGCCAGCAGCCTAGCTAAGATGGGGGGTAGCTCCTACGAGCAGTACGTC.

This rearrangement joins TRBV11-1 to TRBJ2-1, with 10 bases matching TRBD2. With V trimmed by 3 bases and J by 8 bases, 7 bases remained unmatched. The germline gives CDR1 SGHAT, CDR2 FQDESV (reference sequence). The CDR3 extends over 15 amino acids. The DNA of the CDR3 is TGTGCCAGCAGCTTCAAAGCGGGGGGGCCGTATGAGCAGTTCTTC. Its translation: CASSFKAGGPYEQFF.

The CDR3: CASSLQGGSYEQYV. For the CDR3, the DNA is TGTGCCAGCAGCCTACAGGGGGGCTCCTACGAGCAGTACGTC. The chain links TRBV7-2 to TRBJ2-7, with 8 positions matching TRBD1. Trimming removed 5 bases from V and 0 bases from J; junction bases left unmatched: 3. The CDR3 spans 14 residues. The germline CDR1 and CDR2 sequences are SGHTA and FQGNSA.

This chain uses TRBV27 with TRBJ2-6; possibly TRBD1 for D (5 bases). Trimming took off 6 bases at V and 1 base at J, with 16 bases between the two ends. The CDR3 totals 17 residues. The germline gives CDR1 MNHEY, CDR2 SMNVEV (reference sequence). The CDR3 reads CASSQGFLNSGANVLTF. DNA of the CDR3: TGTGCCAGCAGCCAGGGTTTTTTAAATTCTGGGGCCAACGTCCTGACTTTC.

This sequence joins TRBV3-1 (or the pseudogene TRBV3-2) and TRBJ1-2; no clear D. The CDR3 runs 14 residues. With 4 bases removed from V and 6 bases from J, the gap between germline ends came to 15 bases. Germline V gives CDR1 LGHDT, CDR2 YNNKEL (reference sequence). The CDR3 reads CASSPAAVAHGYTF. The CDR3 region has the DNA TGTGCCAGCAGCCCCGCGGCGGTTGCGCATGGCTACACCTTC.

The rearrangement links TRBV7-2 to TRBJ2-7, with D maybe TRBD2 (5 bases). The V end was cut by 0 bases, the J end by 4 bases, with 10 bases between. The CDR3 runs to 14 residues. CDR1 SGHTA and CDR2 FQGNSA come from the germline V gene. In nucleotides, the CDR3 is TGTGCCAGCAGCTTAGCCGTGGGAGTATACGAGCAGTACGTC. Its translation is CASSLAVGVYEQYV.

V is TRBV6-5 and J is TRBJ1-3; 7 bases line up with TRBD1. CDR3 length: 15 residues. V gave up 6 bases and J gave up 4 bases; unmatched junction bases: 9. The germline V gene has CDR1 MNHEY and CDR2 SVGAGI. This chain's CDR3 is CASSRKTGVGNTIYF. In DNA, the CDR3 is TGTGCCAGCAGCCGAAAAACAGGGGTCGGAAACACCATATATTTT.

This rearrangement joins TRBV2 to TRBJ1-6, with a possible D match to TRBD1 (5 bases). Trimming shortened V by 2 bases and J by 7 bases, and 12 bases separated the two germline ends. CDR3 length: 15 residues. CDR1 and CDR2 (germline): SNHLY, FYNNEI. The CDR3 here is CASSEYQGANSPLHF. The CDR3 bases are TGTGCCAGCAGTGAATATCAGGGAGCCAATTCACCCCTCCACTTT.

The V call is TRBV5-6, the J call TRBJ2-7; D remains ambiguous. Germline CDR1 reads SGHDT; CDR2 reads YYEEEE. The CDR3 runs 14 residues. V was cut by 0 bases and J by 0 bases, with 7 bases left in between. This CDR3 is CASSLGVSSYEQYV. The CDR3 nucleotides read TGTGCCAGCAGCTTGGGGGTCAGCTCCTACGAGCAGTACGTC.

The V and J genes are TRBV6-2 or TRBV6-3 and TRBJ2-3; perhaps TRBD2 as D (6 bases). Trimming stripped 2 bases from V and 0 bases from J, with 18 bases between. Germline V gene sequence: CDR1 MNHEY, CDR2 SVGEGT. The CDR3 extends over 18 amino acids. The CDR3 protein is CASSYQGSRRESTDTQYF. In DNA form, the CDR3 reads TGTGCCAGCAGTTACCAAGGTTCTAGGAGGGAAAGCACAGATACGCAGTATTTT.

CDR3: CASSYRGVEAFF. CDR3 sequence (DNA): TGTGCCAGCAGTTACCGGGGGGTTGAAGCTTTCTTT. The J gene is TRBJ1-1, the V gene TRBV6-5, with a weak D call TRBD1 (5 bases). The CDR3 sequence is 12 residues long. CDR1 MNHEY and CDR2 SVGAGI come from the germline V gene. The germline V and J ends were trimmed by 2 bases and 7 bases, with 8 bases remaining between them.

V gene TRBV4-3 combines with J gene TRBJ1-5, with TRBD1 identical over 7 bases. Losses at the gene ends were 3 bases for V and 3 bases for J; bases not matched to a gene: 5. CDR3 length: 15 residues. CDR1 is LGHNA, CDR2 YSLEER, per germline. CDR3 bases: TGCGCCAGCAGCCAGCAGACAGGGTACAATCAGCCCCAGCATTTT. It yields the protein CASSQQTGYNQPQHF.

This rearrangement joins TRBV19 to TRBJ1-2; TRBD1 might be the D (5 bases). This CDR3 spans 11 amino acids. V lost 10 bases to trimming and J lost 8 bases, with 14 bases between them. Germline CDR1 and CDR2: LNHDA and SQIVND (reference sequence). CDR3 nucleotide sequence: TGTGCCAAAGCGGGGCGTGTGGGCTACACCTTC. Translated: CAKAGRVGYTF.

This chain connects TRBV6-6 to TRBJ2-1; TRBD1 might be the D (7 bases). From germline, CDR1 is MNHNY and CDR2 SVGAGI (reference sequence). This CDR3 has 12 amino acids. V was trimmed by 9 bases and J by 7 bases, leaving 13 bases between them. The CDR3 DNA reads TGTGCCAGTTGGAGGGGGCCGAATGAGCAGTTCTTC. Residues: CASWRGPNEQFF.

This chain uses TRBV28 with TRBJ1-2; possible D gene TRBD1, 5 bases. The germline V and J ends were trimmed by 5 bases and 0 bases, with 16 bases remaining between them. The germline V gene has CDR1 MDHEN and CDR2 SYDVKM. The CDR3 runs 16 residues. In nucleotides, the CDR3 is TGTGCCAGCAGTGGGACCATTTTAGAGCCTAACTATGGCTACACCTTC. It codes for CASSGTILEPNYGYTF.

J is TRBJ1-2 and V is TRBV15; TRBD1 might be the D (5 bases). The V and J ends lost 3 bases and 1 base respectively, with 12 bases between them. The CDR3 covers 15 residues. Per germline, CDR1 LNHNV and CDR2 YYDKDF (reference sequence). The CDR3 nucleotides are TGTGCCACCAGCAGGGGGGGGGATTATAACTATGGCTACACCTTC. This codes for CATSRGGDYNYGYTF. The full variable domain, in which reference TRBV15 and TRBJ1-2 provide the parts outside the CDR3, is DAMVIQNPRYQVTQFGKPVTLSCSQTLNHNVMYWYQQKSSQAPKLLFHYYDKDFNNEADTPDNFQSRRPNTSFCFLDIRSPGLGDTAMYLCATSRGGDYNYGYTFGSGTRLTVV.

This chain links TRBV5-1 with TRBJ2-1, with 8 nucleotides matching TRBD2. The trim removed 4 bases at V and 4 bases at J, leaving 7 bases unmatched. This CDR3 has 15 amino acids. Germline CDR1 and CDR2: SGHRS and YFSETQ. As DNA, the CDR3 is TGCGCCAGCAGCATCGAGCGGGGGCGATACAATGAGCAGTTCTTC. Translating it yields CASSIERGRYNEQFF.

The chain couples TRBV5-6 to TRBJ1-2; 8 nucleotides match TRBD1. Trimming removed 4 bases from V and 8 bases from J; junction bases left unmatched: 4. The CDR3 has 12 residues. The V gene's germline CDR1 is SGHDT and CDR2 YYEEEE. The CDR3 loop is CASSLDRGGYTF. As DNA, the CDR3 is TGTGCCAGCAGCCTAGACAGGGGCGGCTACACCTTC. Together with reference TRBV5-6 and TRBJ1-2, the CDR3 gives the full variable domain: DAGVTQSPTHLIKTRGQQVTLRCSPKSGHDTVSWYQQALGQGPQFIFQYYEEEERQRGNFPDRFSGHQFPNYSSELNVNALLLGDSALYLCASSLDRGGYTFGSGTRLTVV.

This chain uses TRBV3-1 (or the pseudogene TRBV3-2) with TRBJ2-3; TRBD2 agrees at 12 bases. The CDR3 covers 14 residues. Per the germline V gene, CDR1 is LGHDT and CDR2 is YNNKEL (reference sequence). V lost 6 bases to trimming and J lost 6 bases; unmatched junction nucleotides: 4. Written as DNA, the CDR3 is TGTGCCAGCAGACTAGCGGGGGGAAGGGATACGCAGTATTTT. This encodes CASRLAGGRDTQYF.

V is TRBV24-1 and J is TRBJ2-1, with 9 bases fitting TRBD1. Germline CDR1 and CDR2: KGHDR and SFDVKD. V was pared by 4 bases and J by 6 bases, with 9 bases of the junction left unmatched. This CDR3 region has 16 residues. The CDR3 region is CATSDAGTGFGNEQFF. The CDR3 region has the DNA TGTGCCACCAGTGACGCCGGGACAGGGTTTGGCAATGAGCAGTTCTTC.

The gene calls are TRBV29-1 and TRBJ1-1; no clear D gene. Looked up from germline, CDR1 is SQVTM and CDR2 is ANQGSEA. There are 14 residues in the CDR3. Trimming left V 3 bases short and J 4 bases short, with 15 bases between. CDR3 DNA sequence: TGCAGCGTTGAGACGACAAGGTCAGGCACTGAAGCTTTCTTT. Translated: CSVETTRSGTEAFF.

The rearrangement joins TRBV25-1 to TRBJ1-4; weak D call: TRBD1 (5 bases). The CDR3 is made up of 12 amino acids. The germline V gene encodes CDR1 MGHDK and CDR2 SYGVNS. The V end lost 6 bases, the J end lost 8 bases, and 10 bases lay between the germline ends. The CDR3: CASRRGDEKLFF. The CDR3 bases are TGTGCCAGCAGAAGAGGGGACGAAAAACTGTTTTTT. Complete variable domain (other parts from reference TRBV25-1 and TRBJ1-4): EADIYQTPRYLVIGTGKKITLECSQTMGHDKMYWYQQDPGMELHLIHYSYGVNSTEKGDLSSESTVSRIRTEHFPLTLESARPSHTSQYLCASRRGDEKLFFGSGTQLSVL.

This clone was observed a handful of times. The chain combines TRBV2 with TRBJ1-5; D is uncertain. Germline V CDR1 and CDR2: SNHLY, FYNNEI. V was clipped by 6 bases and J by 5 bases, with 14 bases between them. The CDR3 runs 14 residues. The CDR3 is CASSQRRDDQPQHF. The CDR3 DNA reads TGTGCCAGCAGCCAGAGGAGGGATGATCAGCCCCAGCATTTT.

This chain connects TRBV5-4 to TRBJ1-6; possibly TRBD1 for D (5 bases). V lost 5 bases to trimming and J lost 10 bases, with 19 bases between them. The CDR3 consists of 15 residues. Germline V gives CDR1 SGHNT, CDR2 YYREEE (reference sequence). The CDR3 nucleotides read TGTGCCAGCAGGCGAACCGGCCAGGGAGAATCACCCCTCCACTTT. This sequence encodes CASRRTGQGESPLHF.